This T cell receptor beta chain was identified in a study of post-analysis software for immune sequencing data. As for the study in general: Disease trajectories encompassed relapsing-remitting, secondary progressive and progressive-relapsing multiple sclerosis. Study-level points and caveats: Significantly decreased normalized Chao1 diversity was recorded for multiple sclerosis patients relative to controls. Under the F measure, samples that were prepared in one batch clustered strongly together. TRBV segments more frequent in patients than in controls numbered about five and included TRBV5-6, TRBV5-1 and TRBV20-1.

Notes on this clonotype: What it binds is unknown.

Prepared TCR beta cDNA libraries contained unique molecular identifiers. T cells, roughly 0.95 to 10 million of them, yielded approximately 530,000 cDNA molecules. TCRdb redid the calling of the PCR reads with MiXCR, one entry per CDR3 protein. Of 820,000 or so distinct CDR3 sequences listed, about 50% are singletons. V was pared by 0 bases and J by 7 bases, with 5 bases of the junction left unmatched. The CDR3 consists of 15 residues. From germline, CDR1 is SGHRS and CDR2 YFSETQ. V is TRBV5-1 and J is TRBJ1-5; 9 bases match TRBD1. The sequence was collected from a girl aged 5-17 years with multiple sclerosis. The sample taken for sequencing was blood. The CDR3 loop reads CASSLAPDRGQPQHF. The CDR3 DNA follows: TGCGCCAGCAGCTTGGCCCCGGACAGGGGACAGCCCCAGCATTTT.